This T cell receptor beta chain appears in the sequencing data of a study of cytomegalovirus exposure and HLA in healthy donors. The protocol was immunoSEQ multiplex PCR, while the TCRdb copy is restricted to in-frame clones and leaves out a portion. This sample has about 130,000 clones, with more than 95% found just once. A note on this clone: Its target is not known.

The CDR3 spans 15 residues. Germline V lookup: CDR1 MGHDK, CDR2 SYGVNS. V was clipped by 8 bases and J by 4 bases, with 20 bases between them. The study's findings and limits: The investigators catalogued some 160 TCR beta chains as cytomegalovirus-associated.

This sequence joins TRBV25-1 and TRBJ1-1; D may be TRBD1 (6 bases). The sequence was obtained from a man younger than 35 in good health and CMV-seronegative. Sequencing input: PBMCs. The CDR3 bases are TGTGCCAGCCTCGAAAGCGGGGGGCACGGCACTGAAGCTTTCTTT. Its protein product is CASLESGGHGTEAFF. Using reference TRBV25-1 and TRBJ1-1 for the parts outside the CDR3, the full variable domain is EADIYQTPRYLVIGTGKKITLECSQTMGHDKMYWYQQDPGMELHLIHYSYGVNSTEKGDLSSESTVSRIRTEHFPLTLESARPSHTSQYLCASLESGGHGTEAFFGQGTRLTVV.